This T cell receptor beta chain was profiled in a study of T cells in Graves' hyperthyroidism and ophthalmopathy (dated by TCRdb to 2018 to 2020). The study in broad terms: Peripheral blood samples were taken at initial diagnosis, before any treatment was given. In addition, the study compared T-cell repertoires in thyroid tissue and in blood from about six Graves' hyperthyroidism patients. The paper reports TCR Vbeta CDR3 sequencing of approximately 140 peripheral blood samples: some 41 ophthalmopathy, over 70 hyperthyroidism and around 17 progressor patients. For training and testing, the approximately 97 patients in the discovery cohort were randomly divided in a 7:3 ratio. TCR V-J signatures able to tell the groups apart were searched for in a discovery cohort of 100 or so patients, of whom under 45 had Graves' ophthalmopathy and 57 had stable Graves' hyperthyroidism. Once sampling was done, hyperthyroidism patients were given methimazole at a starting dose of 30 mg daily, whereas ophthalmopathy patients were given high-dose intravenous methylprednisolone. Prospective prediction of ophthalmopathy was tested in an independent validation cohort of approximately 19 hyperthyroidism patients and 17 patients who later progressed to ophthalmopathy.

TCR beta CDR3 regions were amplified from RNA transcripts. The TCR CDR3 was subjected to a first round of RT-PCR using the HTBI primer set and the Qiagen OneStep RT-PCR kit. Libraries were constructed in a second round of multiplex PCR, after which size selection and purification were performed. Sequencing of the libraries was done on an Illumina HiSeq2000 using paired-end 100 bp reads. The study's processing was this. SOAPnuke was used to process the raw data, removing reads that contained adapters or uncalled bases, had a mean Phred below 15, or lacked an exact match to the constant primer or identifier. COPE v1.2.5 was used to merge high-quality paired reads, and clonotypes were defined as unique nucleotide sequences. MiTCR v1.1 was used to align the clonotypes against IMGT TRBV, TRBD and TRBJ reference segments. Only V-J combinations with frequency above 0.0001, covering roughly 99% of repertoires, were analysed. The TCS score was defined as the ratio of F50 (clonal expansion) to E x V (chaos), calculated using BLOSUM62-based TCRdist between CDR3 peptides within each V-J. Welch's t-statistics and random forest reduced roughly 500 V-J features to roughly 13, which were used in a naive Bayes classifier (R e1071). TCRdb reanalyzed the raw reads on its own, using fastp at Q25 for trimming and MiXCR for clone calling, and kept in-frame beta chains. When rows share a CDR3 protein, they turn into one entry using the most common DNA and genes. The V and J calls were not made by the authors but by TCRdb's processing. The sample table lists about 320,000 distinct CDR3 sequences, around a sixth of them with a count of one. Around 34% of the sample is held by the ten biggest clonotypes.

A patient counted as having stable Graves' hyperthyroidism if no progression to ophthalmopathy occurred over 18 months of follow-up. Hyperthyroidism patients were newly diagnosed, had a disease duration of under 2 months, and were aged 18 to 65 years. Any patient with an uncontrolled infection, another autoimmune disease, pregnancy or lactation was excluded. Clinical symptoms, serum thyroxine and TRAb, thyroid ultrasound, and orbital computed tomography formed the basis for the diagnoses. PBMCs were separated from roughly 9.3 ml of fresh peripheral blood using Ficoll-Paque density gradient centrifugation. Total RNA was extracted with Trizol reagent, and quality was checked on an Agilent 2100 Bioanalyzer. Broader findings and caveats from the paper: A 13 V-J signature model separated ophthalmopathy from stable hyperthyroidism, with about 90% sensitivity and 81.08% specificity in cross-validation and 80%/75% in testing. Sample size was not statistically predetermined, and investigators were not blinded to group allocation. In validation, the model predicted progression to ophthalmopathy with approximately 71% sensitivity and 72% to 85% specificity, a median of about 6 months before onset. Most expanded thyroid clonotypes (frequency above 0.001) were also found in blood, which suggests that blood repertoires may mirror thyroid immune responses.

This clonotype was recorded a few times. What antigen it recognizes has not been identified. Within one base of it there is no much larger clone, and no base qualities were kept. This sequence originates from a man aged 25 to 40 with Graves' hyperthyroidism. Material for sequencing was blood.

In nucleotides, the sequence is TGTGCCTGGGGAAAGGGAAATCAGCCCCAGCATTTT. Its protein is CAWGKGNQPQHF. The chain is encoded by TRBV30 joined to TRBJ1-5; a confident D gene designation cannot be given. Reading from cysteine to phenylalanine, the CDR3 counts 12 amino acids. Only the CDR3 DNA stays, 36 bases, in frame from base 1. V lost 5 bases and J lost 4 bases; the stretch between them is 9 bases long. CDR1 and CDR2, looked up from the germline V gene (reference sequence), are GTSNPN and SVGIG.